The rows below give T cell receptor beta chains drawn from one sample of a study of shared clonotypes between healthy human individuals. Assay: immunoSEQ multiplex PCR; the TCRdb copy retains only in-frame clones and omits some. The table records around 990,000 clones, about 80% of them present only once. Sequencing used memory CD4+ T cells from PBMCs. The receptors were gathered from a man aged 18-30 years in good health. Some clones in this sample may be carry-over from other donors' samples. Both conserved end residues are part of each CDR3. D genes are given only for firm matches. Some rows mark clone size as missing; the rest say once, few, many or name a class of expanded clone.

D gene,J gene,V gene,clone size,CDR3 protein,CDR3 DNA
.,TRBJ2-2,TRBV4-3,.,CASSQVGSWTGELFF,TGCGCCAGCAGCCAAGTCGGGAGTTGGACCGGGGAGCTGTTTTTT
.,TRBJ2-5,TRBV14,.,CASSQVDWQETQYF,TGTGCCAGCAGCCAAGTGGACTGGCAAGAGACCCAGTACTTC
TRBD1,TRBJ2-3,TRBV28,once,CASSPPTGTDTQYF,TGTGCCAGCAGTCCCCCGACAGGGACAGATACGCAGTATTTT
.,TRBJ1-4,TRBV5-5,.,CASSLLSTNEKLFF,TGTGCCAGCAGCTTACTGTCAACTAATGAAAAACTGTTTTTT
.,TRBJ2-3,TRBV28,.,CASNTGGTDTQYF,TGTGCCAGCAATACAGGAGGCACAGATACGCAGTATTTT
TRBD2,TRBJ2-3,TRBV5-1,.,CASSFLAGGPGDTQYF,TGCGCCAGCAGCTTCCTAGCGGGAGGGCCGGGAGATACGCAGTATTTT
TRBD2,TRBJ2-1,TRBV7-3,.,CASSLGGGLSSYNEQFF,TGTGCCAGCAGCTTAGGGGGAGGGCTGAGCTCCTACAATGAGCAGTTCTTC
TRBD2,TRBJ2-5,TRBV27,.,CASSLSFGLAQETQYF,TGTGCCAGCAGTCTCTCCTTCGGACTAGCGCAAGAGACCCAGTACTTC
.,TRBJ2-7,TRBV2,.,CASSVEGFLYEQYF,TGTGCCAGCAGTGTGGAGGGCTTCCTCTACGAGCAGTACTTC
.,TRBJ1-1,TRBV4-3,.,CASSQDTTYLNTEAFF,TGCGCCAGCAGCCAAGACACTACATACTTGAACACTGAAGCTTTCTTT
.,TRBJ2-6,TRBV6-5,.,CASSYLGSTGANVLTF,TGTGCCAGCAGTTATTTAGGGAGCACTGGGGCCAACGTCCTGACTTTC
.,TRBJ1-5,TRBV4-2,.,CASSQGGNSNQPQHF,TGTGCCAGCAGCCAAGGAGGGAATAGCAATCAGCCCCAGCATTTT
TRBD1,TRBJ1-1,TRBV19,once,CASTPTGWYTEAFF,TGTGCCAGTACTCCGACAGGGTGGTACACTGAAGCTTTCTTT
.,TRBJ1-2,TRBV7-9,many,CASSLEQAPYGYTF,TGTGCCAGCAGCTTAGAACAGGCTCCCTATGGCTACACCTTC
.,TRBJ2-5,TRBV12-2,few,CASRLAGSFPQETQYF,TGTGCAAGTCGCTTAGCGGGATCATTCCCACAAGAGACCCAGTACTTC
TRBD1,TRBJ1-2,TRBV2,.,CASIENHRGNYGYTF,TGTGCCAGCATAGAAAATCACAGGGGGAACTATGGCTACACCTTC
TRBD1,TRBJ1-1,TRBV6-6,.,CASNRDRGNTEAFF,TGTGCCAGCAACAGGGACAGGGGGAACACTGAAGCTTTCTTT
.,TRBJ2-2,TRBV6-4,.,CASSDSGTGELFF,TGTGCCAGCAGTGACTCGGGCACCGGGGAGCTGTTTTTT
TRBD1,TRBJ1-2,TRBV29-1,.,CSVDDRGRGYTF,TGCAGCGTTGATGACAGGGGAAGAGGCTACACCTTC
.,TRBJ2-7,TRBV18,.,CASSPRSSSSYEQYF,TGTGCCAGCTCACCACGGTCATCGAGCTCCTACGAGCAGTACTTC
TRBD1,TRBJ1-4,TRBV25-1,.,CASSDPTGAVNEKLFF,TGTGCCAGCAGTGACCCAACAGGGGCCGTTAATGAAAAACTGTTTTTT
TRBD2,TRBJ2-7,TRBV28,.,CASGTSGRGEQYF,TGTGCCAGTGGAACTAGCGGGAGAGGGGAGCAGTACTTC
.,TRBJ1-2,TRBV5-4,.,CASSLGDLSGGGYTF,TGTGCCAGCAGCTTGGGGGATCTATCAGGTGGTGGCTACACCTTC
.,TRBJ1-1,TRBV9,.,CASSVGRVTEAFF,TGTGCCAGCAGCGTAGGCAGGGTCACTGAAGCTTTCTTT
TRBD1,TRBJ1-2,TRBV28,.,CASSRPRTGAYGYTF,TGTGCCAGCAGCCGCCCCCGGACAGGGGCCTATGGCTACACCTTC
.,TRBJ1-1,TRBV5-5,.,CASSSLTGPGTEAFF,TGTGCCAGCAGCTCATTGACAGGCCCGGGGACTGAAGCTTTCTTT
TRBD2,TRBJ2-1,TRBV11-1,few,CASSYGLAWMEAYNEQFF,TGTGCCAGCAGCTACGGACTAGCGTGGATGGAAGCCTACAATGAGCAGTTCTTC
.,TRBJ2-5,TRBV7-9,.,CASSYGTNQETQYF,TGTGCCAGCAGCTACGGGACGAACCAAGAGACCCAGTACTTC
.,TRBJ2-1,TRBV5-8,.,CASRPRIRGEQFF,TGTGCCAGCAGGCCCCGGATCCGGGGCGAGCAGTTCTTC
TRBD1,TRBJ1-3,TRBV4-1,.,CASTMLPGQGPKGGNTIYF,TGCGCCAGCACCATGCTACCGGGACAGGGGCCAAAGGGAGGAAACACCATATATTTT
.,TRBJ2-1,TRBV28,.,CASSLRGGSNEQFF,TGTGCCAGCAGTTTAAGAGGGGGGAGCAATGAGCAGTTCTTC
.,TRBJ2-7,TRBV7-2,.,CASSRPSSYEQYF,TGTGCCAGCAGCCGCCCCAGCTCCTACGAGCAGTACTTC
TRBD1,TRBJ1-2,TRBV18,.,CASSPRDSNYGYTF,TGTGCCAGCTCACCACGGGACAGTAACTATGGCTACACCTTC
.,TRBJ2-7,TRBV29-1,.,CSGRDIEGEQYF,TGCAGCGGCCGGGACATCGAAGGTGAGCAGTACTTC
.,TRBJ2-7,TRBV6-6,.,CASSGSARTYEQYF,TGTGCCAGCAGTGGGTCGGCTAGAACCTACGAGCAGTACTTC
TRBD1,TRBJ2-2,TRBV5-1,few,CASSLTQGARTGELFF,TGCGCCAGCAGCCTCACACAGGGGGCACGGACCGGGGAGCTGTTTTTT
TRBD1,TRBJ2-6,TRBV4-1,.,CASSGQGSGANVLTF,TGCGCCAGCAGCGGACAGGGCTCTGGGGCCAACGTCCTGACTTTC
.,TRBJ2-2,TRBV6-5,.,CASSYSSLSGELFF,TGTGCCAGCAGTTACTCCAGTCTATCCGGGGAGCTGTTTTTT
.,TRBJ2-7,TRBV28,.,CASSSGVPYEQYF,TGTGCCAGCAGTTCAGGGGTTCCCTACGAGCAGTACTTC
.,TRBJ1-1,TRBV4-1,.,CASSQGRDTEAFF,TGCGCCAGCAGCCAAGGGCGGGACACTGAAGCTTTCTTT
.,TRBJ2-3,TRBV4-1,.,CASSQTGSWGDTQYF,TGCGCCAGCAGCCAAACAGGGAGTTGGGGAGATACGCAGTATTTT
TRBD2,TRBJ2-3,TRBV7-9,.,CASSLEEGLAGAGDTQYF,TGTGCCAGCAGCTTAGAGGAGGGGCTAGCGGGAGCCGGAGATACGCAGTATTTT
.,TRBJ1-3,TRBV30,.,CAVVGGRYSGNTIYF,TGTGCGGTCGTGGGGGGGCGTTACTCTGGAAACACCATATATTTT
TRBD2,TRBJ2-1,TRBV11-2,.,CASRRGLAFNEQFF,TGTGCCAGCAGGCGAGGACTAGCGTTCAATGAGCAGTTCTTC
.,TRBJ1-5,TRBV7-2,.,CASSREGSINQPQHF,TGTGCCAGCAGTAGGGAGGGCTCAATCAATCAGCCCCAGCATTTT
TRBD1,TRBJ2-1,TRBV7-2,.,CASSRGGTGPYNEQFF,TGTGCCAGCAGCAGGGGAGGGACAGGGCCCTACAATGAGCAGTTCTTC
.,TRBJ2-6,TRBV4-1,.,CASSQDNQGLPGANVLTF,TGCGCCAGCAGCCAAGATAATCAAGGGCTCCCTGGGGCCAACGTCCTGACTTTC
.,TRBJ1-3,TRBV28,few,CASSLLSGGEGNTIYF,TGTGCCAGCAGTTTATTATCCGGGGGTGAAGGAAACACCATATATTTT
.,TRBJ2-7,TRBV5-4,.,CASSLGGSGNDEQYF,TGTGCCAGCAGCTTGGGGGGCTCGGGAAACGACGAGCAGTACTTC
.,TRBJ2-2,TRBV6-1,.,CASSVRDPLNVGELFF,TGTGCCAGCAGTGTCCGGGACCCCCTAAATGTCGGGGAGCTGTTTTTT
TRBD1,TRBJ2-7,TRBV30,.,CAWSTKQGAQYEQYF,TGTGCCTGGAGTACCAAACAGGGGGCCCAGTACGAGCAGTACTTC
.,TRBJ1-6,TRBV6-5,.,CASTVRDGGPLHF,TGTGCCAGCACCGTTAGGGACGGAGGCCCCCTCCACTTT
TRBD1,TRBJ1-3,TRBV7-6,.,CASSLATGVGNTIYF,TGTGCCAGCAGCTTAGCAACAGGGGTCGGAAACACCATATATTTT
TRBD1,TRBJ1-5,TRBV28,.,CASSPRGLPQPQHF,TGTGCCAGCAGTCCCAGGGGGCTCCCCCAGCCCCAGCATTTT